This T cell receptor beta chain derives from a study of T cell repertoires in cytomegalovirus infection. On the study more broadly: Public signatures in TCR beta pointed to CMV infection and matching HLA type.

TCRdb reprocessed the reads with MiXCR, giving one entry per CDR3 protein. The table includes approximately 320,000 distinct CDR3 sequences, 9.5% detected once. This clonotype has a handful of counts. What it recognizes is unknown. Findings and limits, study-wide: Across the ex vivo response, the dominant clonotypes were HLA-C-restricted CMV-specific TCR beta clonotypes. Summed frequency of public TCR beta families distinguished CMV carriers with the relevant HLA.

Trimming stripped 7 bases from V and 7 bases from J, with 15 bases between. The germline CDR1 and CDR2 sequences are MDHEN and SYDVKM. CDR3 length: 13 residues. Input material: PBMCs. The chain employs TRBV28 and TRBJ2-3; D gene ambiguous. The TCR sequence derives from a human donor in good health (CMV status not recorded). Some clones in this sample may be carry-over from other donors' samples. The CDR3 DNA is TGTGCCAGCATTCGTTTTTCGGGTAATACGCAGTATTTT. The encoded protein is CASIRFSGNTQYF.